This note documents a single T cell receptor beta chain sequence. Time point denoted: blood 2 weeks post-SBRT. As for treatment: 15 Gy SBRT to primary tumor, nephrectomy 4 weeks later. This CDR3 comprises 15 residues. V lost 11 bases and J lost 6; bases outside the gene matches: 18. Germline-derived CDR1 and CDR2 are LNHDA and SQIVND (reference sequence). This entry is derived from a study of radiation and T cells in renal cell carcinoma. The wider study: Nephrectomy followed 15 Gy stereotactic body radiation by 4 weeks.

Generated by immunoSEQ multiplex PCR, the TCRdb table keeps only in-frame clones and is missing some. The data show roughly 150,000 clones, over 80% seen once. This receptor was identified in a woman in her 50s with renal cell carcinoma. The chain is built from TRBV19 and TRBJ1-2, with 7 bases lining up with TRBD1. The starting material was blood, obtained from a patient whose treatment included radiotherapy and nephrectomy. The CDR3 is CAESVGRGAQHGYTF. The CDR3 nucleotides read TGTGCCGAGTCCGTGGGCAGGGGGGCTCAGCATGGCTACACCTTC.